This T cell receptor beta chain derives from a study of CD8+CD57+ T cells in acquired aplastic anemia. Overall study: Average DNA yield from sorted CD4+ and CD8+ cells was roughly 3 ug.

A few counts support this clonotype. Selection for sequencing was limited to patients who had shown CD8+CD57+ cell expansion by flow cytometry. Each patient had severe acquired aplastic anemia. No therapy had been given to the patients at the time of blood sampling. CDR1 is SNHLY, CDR2 FYNNEI, per germline. CDR3 length: 15 amino acids. J gave up 1 base and V 3 bases, and 4 bases lay outside the gene matches. According to the study, genomic DNA was the template for TCR beta VDJ and CDR3 profiling. TCRdb re-analysed the reads in MiXCR, keeping a single row per CDR3 protein. In the table there are some 170,000 distinct CDR3 sequences, under 55% of which are singletons.

V and J are TRBV2 and TRBJ2-3, with 7 bases identical to TRBD1. The origin of this receptor is a human donor with aplastic anemia. The sample was sorted CD4+, CD8+, or CD8+CD57+ T cells (not recorded which) from PBMCs. CDR3 in amino acids: CASSETGTGTDTQYF. CDR3 bases: TGTGCCAGCAGTGAGACCGGGACAGGCACAGATACGCAGTATTTT.